The rows below give T cell receptor beta chains drawn from one sample of a study of blood T cells in healthy people across ages. TCRdb recomputed calls from the 5' RACE reads with MiXCR, one row per CDR3 protein. The sample includes around 800,000 distinct CDR3 sequences, about 48% of them seen just once. The sample taken for sequencing was blood. The source is a man older than 75 in good health. Both conserved end residues are part of each CDR3. A D gene is named only where the DNA matches it firmly. Size tells how often a clone was seen (once, few, many) or the class of an expanded clone, and some rows leave it out.

clone_size,d_call,v_call,j_call,cdr3_length,cdr3_nt,cdr3_aa
few,TRBD1,TRBV5-1,TRBJ2-7,15,TGCGCCAGCAGCTGGGACGGGACAGGATACTACGAGCAGTACTTC,CASSWDGTGYYEQYF
-,TRBD2,TRBV11-2,TRBJ2-1,15,TGTGCCAGCAGCATAAGCGGGGGGAATTACAATGAGCAGTTCTTC,CASSISGGNYNEQFF
-,-,TRBV7-2,TRBJ2-3,16,TGTGCCAGCAGCTTAGCTTCCACCACCGGGGCAGATACGCAGTATTTT,CASSLASTTGADTQYF
-,-,TRBV14,TRBJ1-2,13,TGTGCCAGCCGCCACGTAGGGGGCTATGGCTACACCTTC,CASRHVGGYGYTF
few,TRBD2,TRBV2,TRBJ2-3,15,TGTGCCAGCAGCCCCGGGACTATAAGCACAGATACGCAGTATTTT,CASSPGTISTDTQYF
few,-,TRBV28,TRBJ2-7,13,TGTGCCTCGCTATCCAGCCGCTCCTACGAGCAGTACTTC,CASLSSRSYEQYF
few,-,TRBV4-2,TRBJ1-3,14,TGTGCCAGCAGGTCGGGGGCATCTGGAAACACCATATATTTT,CASRSGASGNTIYF
few,-,TRBV19,TRBJ2-1,12,TGTGCCAGTAGTGCCTTGGCAGGTGAGCAGTTCTTC,CASSALAGEQFF
-,-,TRBV9,TRBJ1-5,15,TGTGCCAGCAGCCCGGACAGCTTTAGCAATCAGCCCCAGCATTTT,CASSPDSFSNQPQHF
few,-,TRBV29-1,TRBJ1-5,13,TGCAGCGTTGTATGGGACACAAATCAGCCCCAGCATTTT,CSVVWDTNQPQHF
few,TRBD2,TRBV4-2,TRBJ2-1,15,TGTGCCAGCAGCCCAGGGGCGGGAGGGCCCGCTGAGCAGTTCTTC,CASSPGAGGPAEQFF
-,TRBD2,TRBV5-1,TRBJ2-7,16,TGCGCCAGCAGCCCGGGACTAGCGGGAGCTGTCTACGAGCAGTACTTC,CASSPGLAGAVYEQYF
-,TRBD1,TRBV6-5,TRBJ1-1,14,TGTGCCAGCAGACAGGGGGCTTGGAACACTGAAGCTTTCTTT,CASRQGAWNTEAFF
-,-,TRBV18,TRBJ2-1,15,TGTGCCAGCTCACCTGCTATCTCGGTCCTAGAGGAGCAGTTCTTC,CASSPAISVLEEQFF
-,-,TRBV9,TRBJ2-5,14,TGTGCCGGCAGCGTTTCTAGCGCCGACAAGACCCAGTACTTC,CAGSVSSADKTQYF
-,TRBD2,TRBV7-9,TRBJ2-1,14,TGTGCCAGCAGCCCCCCGAGCGGGAGAAATGAGCAGTTCTTC,CASSPPSGRNEQFF
-,TRBD1,TRBV4-1,TRBJ1-2,16,TGCGCCAGCAGCTCCGGACAGGGGGCAAATGTCTATGGCTACACCTTC,CASSSGQGANVYGYTF
once,-,TRBV5-1,TRBJ2-1,16,TGCGCCAGCAGCCCCTTACGGACCGGACCCCACAATGAGCAGTTCTTC,CASSPLRTGPHNEQFF
-,-,TRBV12-3/TRBV12-4,TRBJ2-5,12,TGTGCCAGCAGTTACCTTCGCGATGAGCAGTACTTC,CASSYLRDEQYF
-,TRBD1,TRBV9,TRBJ2-6,15,TGTGCCAGCACAAGACAGGGATCCGGGGCCAGCGTCCTGACTTTC,CASTRQGSGASVLTF
-,TRBD2,TRBV30,TRBJ2-7,12,TGTGCCTATAGGACTAGCGGGTACGAGCAGTACTTC,CAYRTSGYEQYF
-,TRBD2,TRBV11-1,TRBJ2-6,18,TGTGCCAGCAGCTTTCTTCTAGCGGGAGGATCTGGGGCCAACGTCCTGACTTTC,CASSFLLAGGSGANVLTF
-,-,TRBV20-1,TRBJ1-2,15,TGCAGTGCTCCTAAACGGGGGACCCCCAGCTATGGCTACACCTTC,CSAPKRGTPSYGYTF
-,TRBD2,TRBV6-1,TRBJ2-2,17,TGTGCCAGCAGCCTGCTAGCGGGAAGCGCGAACACCGGGGAGCTGTTTTTT,CASSLLAGSANTGELFF
-,TRBD2,TRBV14,TRBJ2-5,16,TGTGCCAGCAGCTTATGGACTAGCGGGCCTCAAGAGACCCAGTACTTC,CASSLWTSGPQETQYF
-,TRBD2,TRBV14,TRBJ2-3,17,TGTGCCAGCAGCCGCGGCGGACTAGCCGACGAGCACAGATACGCGTATTTT,CASSRGGLADEHRYAYF
-,-,TRBV6-2/TRBV6-3,TRBJ2-3,14,TGTGCCAGCAACATGGCTTCTGGCACAGATACGCAGTATTTT,CASNMASGTDTQYF
-,-,TRBV28,TRBJ1-2,14,TGTGCCAGCAGCCCCCTTGAGGCGCTCAACGGCTACACCTTC,CASSPLEALNGYTF
few,TRBD1,TRBV12-3/TRBV12-4,TRBJ1-6,14,TGTGCCAGCAGTATAGACAGGGTTCGGACACCCCTCCACTTT,CASSIDRVRTPLHF
-,-,TRBV14,TRBJ1-4,16,TGTGCCAGCAGCCAAGATATCCCCCGGTTTAATGAAAAACTGTTTTTT,CASSQDIPRFNEKLFF
-,TRBD2,TRBV4-1,TRBJ2-1,15,TGCGCCAGCAGCCAGATAGCGGGAGGATCAAATGAGCAGTTCTTC,CASSQIAGGSNEQFF
-,TRBD1,TRBV27,TRBJ1-5,16,TGTGCCAGCAGTCCGATACAGGGGGCAGGCAATCAGCCCCAGCATTTT,CASSPIQGAGNQPQHF
-,-,TRBV7-8,TRBJ2-7,13,TGTGCCAGCAGCCACAGCAGCTCCTACGAGCAGTACTTC,CASSHSSSYEQYF